These T cell receptor beta chains were read from a single sample in a study of regulatory T cells in long-lasting Graves disease. TCRdb itself ran the multiplex PCR reads through MiXCR, one entry per CDR3 protein. Among about 540,000 distinct CDR3 sequences listed, roughly 14% were seen once. These data also featured in a second study, about T cells in Graves' hyperthyroidism and ophthalmopathy.

Material: peripheral blood mononuclear cells (PBMCs), obtained at new diagnosis, from a patient treated with antithyroid drugs. These receptor sequences come from a man aged 30 to 45 with Graves disease. The CDR3 runs from the conserved cysteine through the conserved F or W. A D gene is named only where the DNA matches it firmly. Clone size is not always given. Where it is, it says once, few, many or a class for expanded clones.

v_call	d_call	j_call	clone_size	cdr3_nt	cdr3_aa
TRBV15	-	TRBJ2-1	-	TGTGCCACCAGCAGTAGGGTTGAGCAGTTCTTC	CATSSRVEQFF
TRBV6-1	-	TRBJ1-5	many	TGTGCCAGCACCCACTCGGGAGGCAATCAGCCCCAGCATTTT	CASTHSGGNQPQHF
TRBV12-3/TRBV12-4	TRBD2	TRBJ2-3	many	TGTGCCAGCAGTTCCGGGACTAGCGGGCGGGATACGCAGTATTTT	CASSSGTSGRDTQYF
TRBV12-3/TRBV12-4	-	TRBJ2-1	-	TGTGCCAGCAGTTTTTCCGGGATTCTTACCTACAATGAGCAGTTCTTC	CASSFSGILTYNEQFF
TRBV6-2/TRBV6-3	TRBD1	TRBJ2-1	few	TGTGCCAGCAGTTACGGGACAGGGGTGAATGAGCAGTTCTTC	CASSYGTGVNEQFF
TRBV11-2	-	TRBJ1-2	many	TGTGCCAGCAGCTTAGATCTCGGGGATGGCTACACCTTC	CASSLDLGDGYTF
TRBV24-1	-	TRBJ2-7	many	TGTGCCACCAGTGATGAAGGGTTCGACGAGCAGTACTTC	CATSDEGFDEQYF
TRBV9	TRBD2	TRBJ2-7	few	TGTGCCAGCAGCGAGCGGTCGGTGGGGACTAGTCGGCAGTACTTC	CASSERSVGTSRQYF
TRBV24-1	TRBD1	TRBJ2-3	many	TGTGCCACCAGTGACCCCGGGACAGAACCCACAGATACGCAGTATTTT	CATSDPGTEPTDTQYF
TRBV27	TRBD1	TRBJ1-4	-	TGTGCCAGCAGCCGCCGACAGGGGACAGAAAAACTGTTTTTT	CASSRRQGTEKLFF
TRBV12-5	-	TRBJ2-7	many	TGTGCTAGTGGACCTGGGGACGGAGCCTACGAGCAGTACTTC	CASGPGDGAYEQYF
TRBV29-1	-	TRBJ1-1	-	TGCAGCGTCGAAAGAGGGGGCACTGAAGCTTTCTTT	CSVERGGTEAFF
TRBV27	-	TRBJ1-3	many	TGTGCCAGCAGACACCACTCGGGGGGCGATAGGGTGCGAAACACCATATATTTT	CASRHHSGGDRVRNTIYF
TRBV28	-	TRBJ2-5	many	-	CASSLSILAQYF
TRBV25-1	-	TRBJ1-6	-	TGTGCCAGCAGTGATAGGTGGAGTAATTCACCCCTCCACTTT	CASSDRWSNSPLHF
TRBV3-1	-	TRBJ1-1	many	TGTGCCAGCAGCCAAACGGCAGGAACGTACACTGAAGCTTTCTTT	CASSQTAGTYTEAFF
TRBV9	TRBD2	TRBJ2-2	-	TGTGCCAGCAGCGTAAAACTAGCGGGAGTAATCGGGGAGCTGTTTTTT	CASSVKLAGVIGELFF
TRBV20-1	-	TRBJ2-1	many	TGCAGTGCCTCAGCGGGTCCGAGCTCCTACAATGAGCAGTTCTTC	CSASAGPSSYNEQFF
TRBV12-5	TRBD1	TRBJ2-7	many	TGTGCTAGTGGTTTGTGGACAGGGGACTTCTACGAGCAGTACTTC	CASGLWTGDFYEQYF
TRBV30	-	TRBJ1-5	many	TGTGCCTGGAGTGGACAGGATAATCAGCCCCAGCATTTT	CAWSGQDNQPQHF
TRBV20-1	TRBD2	TRBJ2-7	few	TGCAGTGCTCCCCGGGGCGGGAGTGCGTCCTACGAGCAGTACTTC	CSAPRGGSASYEQYF
TRBV18	-	TRBJ1-1	-	TGTGTCAGCCCAGCAAACCAAGGGTCGAACACTGAAGCTTTCTTT	CVSPANQGSNTEAFF
TRBV10-3	-	TRBJ2-7	-	TGTGCCATCAGACCGGTGGGGGTAGGTGAGCAGTACTTC	CAIRPVGVGEQYF
TRBV13	-	TRBJ2-7	many	TGTGCCAGCAGCTTTTATGCTACTAACCACGAGCAGTACTTC	CASSFYATNHEQYF
TRBV5-1	TRBD1	TRBJ1-5	few	TGCGCCAGCAGCTTATCGACAGGGACCAATCAGCCCCAGCATTTT	CASSLSTGTNQPQHF
TRBV20-1	-	TRBJ2-1	-	TGCAGTGCTAGACCCCGGGGAGGTAGCCTCGATGAGCAGTTCTTC	CSARPRGGSLDEQFF
TRBV30	-	TRBJ2-5	many	TGTGCCTGGAGTGTTAGCGGAGAGACCCAGTACTTC	CAWSVSGETQYF
TRBV12-3/TRBV12-4	TRBD1	TRBJ2-7	many	TGTGCCAGCAGTTTAGGGGGGACAGGGAAATACTACGAGCAGTACTTC	CASSLGGTGKYYEQYF
TRBV7-3	-	TRBJ1-1	many	TGTGCCAGCAGACCGGACAGCCTCACTGAAGCTTTCTTT	CASRPDSLTEAFF
TRBV20-1	TRBD2	TRBJ2-5	many	TGCAGTGCAACCTCCGGGACTAGCGGGTGGGTCGCAGAGACCCAGTACTTC	CSATSGTSGWVAETQYF
TRBV6-4	TRBD2	TRBJ2-7	few	TGTGCCAGCAGCTCAGACAGCGGGGGTTCCTACGAGCAGTACTTC	CASSSDSGGSYEQYF
TRBV12-3/TRBV12-4	TRBD1	TRBJ2-5	many	TGTGCCAGCGACATTACAGGGGGCAGGGAGACCCAGTACTTC	CASDITGGRETQYF
TRBV2	-	TRBJ2-4	-	TGTGCCAGCAGTGAAGCGGGTCTAGCCAAAAACATTCAGTACTTC	CASSEAGLAKNIQYF
TRBV29-1	TRBD1	TRBJ2-3	many	TGCAGCGTTTCGGGGACAGCTAGCACAGATACGCAGTATTTT	CSVSGTASTDTQYF
TRBV14	-	TRBJ2-5	few	TGTGCCAGCAGCCAAGCCCAGGGTAAAGAGACCCAGTACTTC	CASSQAQGKETQYF
TRBV30	-	TRBJ1-1	-	TGTGCCTGGAGTGTTACAGGGAGACGGGACACTGAAGCTTTCTTT	CAWSVTGRRDTEAFF
TRBV11-2	-	TRBJ1-1	many	TGTGCCAGCGGTCTTCAGGGGACTGAAGCTTTCTTT	CASGLQGTEAFF
TRBV28	TRBD1	TRBJ2-2	many	TGTGCCAGCAGCAGGACAGGGGGCCCCGGGGAGCTGTTTTTT	CASSRTGGPGELFF
TRBV20-1	-	TRBJ2-1	many	TGCAGTGCTGTCGCAGGGCGGGGAGACAATGAGCAGTTCTTC	CSAVAGRGDNEQFF
TRBV20-1	-	TRBJ1-2	many	TGCAGTGGGAGTAATAACTATGGCTACACCTTC	CSGSNNYGYTF
TRBV29-1	TRBD2	TRBJ2-3	many	TGCAGCGTTGTGGGCGGGAGGTCCGCAGATACGCAGTATTTT	CSVVGGRSADTQYF
TRBV10-3	-	TRBJ1-1	many	TGTGCCATCAGTGAGTCGAAAAGGGGGAACACTGAAGCTTTCTTT	CAISESKRGNTEAFF
TRBV29-1	-	TRBJ1-2	many	TGCAGCGTTGAAGACTCCGGACTTGGCTACACCTTC	CSVEDSGLGYTF
TRBV11-3	TRBD2	TRBJ2-3	many	TGTGCCAGCAGCTCCGGGACTAGCGGGAGTGGTACGCAGTATTTT	CASSSGTSGSGTQYF
TRBV20-1	-	TRBJ2-4	few	TGCAGTGCTTTGAGACGGGGTCTAGCCAAAAACATTCAGTACTTC	CSALRRGLAKNIQYF
TRBV7-9	TRBD1	TRBJ2-2	many	TGTGCCAGCAGCTCGAGAGACAGGGAAGGGACCGGGGAGCTGTTTTTT	CASSSRDREGTGELFF
TRBV20-1	-	TRBJ1-1	many	TGCAGTGCTAGTTCCGGGCGGGGGAACACTGAAGCTTTCTTT	CSASSGRGNTEAFF
TRBV29-1	TRBD1	TRBJ2-7	many	TGCAGCGTTGAGGGACAGGGGAACTACGAGCAGTACTTC	CSVEGQGNYEQYF
TRBV7-2	TRBD2	TRBJ2-5	many	TGTGCCAGCAGCTTAAAAGCGGGAGTAGAGACCCAGTACTTC	CASSLKAGVETQYF
TRBV10-3	-	TRBJ2-2	few	TGTGCCAGCCTCGGGAGAACGGCTACCGGGGAGCTGTTTTTT	CASLGRTATGELFF
TRBV7-9	TRBD1	TRBJ1-2	many	TGTGCCAGCAGCTCGACAGGGCTGGGTGGCTACACCTTC	CASSSTGLGGYTF
TRBV2	TRBD1	TRBJ2-5	many	TGTGCCAGCGCAGGGGGCCGAGAGACCCAGTACTTC	CASAGGRETQYF
TRBV10-2	TRBD1	TRBJ2-6	many	TGCGCCAGCATCGGACAGGGGTCTGGGGCCAACGTCCTGACTTTC	CASIGQGSGANVLTF
TRBV3-1	-	TRBJ2-7	few	TGTGCCAGCAGCCAAGCTCTCTCAGGGCAGGGAGCGAGTTACGAGCAGTACTTC	CASSQALSGQGASYEQYF
TRBV7-3	TRBD1	TRBJ2-2	-	TGTGCCAGCAGCTCCTACGGACAGGGTCGGGAAGCCGGGGAGCTGTTTTTT	CASSSYGQGREAGELFF